This entry lists 3 T cell receptor beta chains sequenced from one sample in a study of blood T cell repertoires in COVID-19. The data were produced by immunoSEQ multiplex PCR, yet TCRdb's version contains in-frame clones alone and is incomplete. Among about 350,000 clones, approximately 86% were seen once, and the ten largest hold around 7.4%. Sequencing used peripheral blood. These receptors all come from an older woman with COVID-19, enrolled during active disease.

The CDR3 DNA reads as TGTGCCAGCGGGGCTCCTAGGAGAGATACGCAGTATTTT. Its protein product is CASGAPRRDTQYF. The chain couples TRBV27 to TRBJ2-3; D perhaps matches TRBD1 (5 bases). The germline V gene encodes CDR1 MNHEY and CDR2 SMNVEV (reference sequence). The CDR3 is made up of 13 amino acids. The V end lost 8 bases, the J end lost 5 bases, and 14 bases lay between the germline ends.

This clone was found once. CDR3 sequence reads: CASSLNRGDRFYGYTF. The CDR3 DNA follows: TGCGCCAGCAGCCTTAACAGGGGGGATCGGTTCTATGGCTACACCTTC. The rearrangement uses TRBV4-1 and TRBJ1-2; 8 bases map to TRBD1. This CDR3 contains 16 residues. The germline V gene encodes CDR1 MGHRA and CDR2 YSYEKL. V lost 4 bases and J lost 4; bases outside the gene matches: 11.

V is TRBV6-2 or TRBV6-3 and J is TRBJ2-5; the D is unclear. This CDR3 region has 13 residues. Trimming cost V 0 bases and J 4 bases, with 6 bases left between them. Germline V gives CDR1 MNHEY, CDR2 SVGEGT. Written as DNA, the CDR3 is TGTGCCAGCAGTTACTCCAATCCAGAGACCCAGTACTTC. It specifies CASSYSNPETQYF.